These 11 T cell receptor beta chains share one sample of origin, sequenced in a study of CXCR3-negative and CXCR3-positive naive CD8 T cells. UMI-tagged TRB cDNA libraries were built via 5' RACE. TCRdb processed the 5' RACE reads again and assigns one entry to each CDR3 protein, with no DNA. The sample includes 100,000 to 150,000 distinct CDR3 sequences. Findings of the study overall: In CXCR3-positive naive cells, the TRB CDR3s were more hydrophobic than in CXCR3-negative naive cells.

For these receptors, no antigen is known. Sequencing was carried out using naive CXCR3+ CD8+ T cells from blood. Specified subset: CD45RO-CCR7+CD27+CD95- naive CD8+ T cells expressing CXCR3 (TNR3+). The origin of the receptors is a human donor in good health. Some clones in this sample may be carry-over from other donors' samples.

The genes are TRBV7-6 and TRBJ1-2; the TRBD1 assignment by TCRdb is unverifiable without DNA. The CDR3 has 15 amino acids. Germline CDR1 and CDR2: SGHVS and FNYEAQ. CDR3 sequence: CASSVPGQGDYGYAF.

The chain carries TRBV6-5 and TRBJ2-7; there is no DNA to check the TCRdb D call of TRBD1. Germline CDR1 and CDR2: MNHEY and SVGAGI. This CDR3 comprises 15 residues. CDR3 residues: CASSYRGEGAGEQYF.

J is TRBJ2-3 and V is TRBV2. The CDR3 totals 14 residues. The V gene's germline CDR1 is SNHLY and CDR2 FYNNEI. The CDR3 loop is CASSEALNGDTQYF.

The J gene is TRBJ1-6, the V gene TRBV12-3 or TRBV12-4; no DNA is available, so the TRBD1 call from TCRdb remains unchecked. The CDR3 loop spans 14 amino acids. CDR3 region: CASSGQGYNSPLHF.

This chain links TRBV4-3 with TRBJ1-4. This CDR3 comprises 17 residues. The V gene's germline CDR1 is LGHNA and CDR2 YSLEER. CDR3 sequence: CASSQGLGPTVDEKLFF.

The CDR3 here is CASSHVVGGLYFF. The chain links TRBV4-1 to TRBJ2-1; TCRdb's assignment of TRBD1 cannot be checked, as there is no DNA. There are 13 residues in the CDR3. CDR1 and CDR2 from the germline V gene are MGHRA and YSYEKL.

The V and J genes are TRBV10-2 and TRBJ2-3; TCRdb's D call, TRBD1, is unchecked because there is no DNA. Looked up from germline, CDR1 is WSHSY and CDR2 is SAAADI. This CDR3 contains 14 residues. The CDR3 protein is CASSQTPLTDTQYF.

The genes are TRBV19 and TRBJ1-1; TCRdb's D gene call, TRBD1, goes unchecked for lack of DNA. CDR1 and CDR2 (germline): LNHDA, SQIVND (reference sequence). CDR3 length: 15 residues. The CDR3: CASSIAGRGNTEAFF.

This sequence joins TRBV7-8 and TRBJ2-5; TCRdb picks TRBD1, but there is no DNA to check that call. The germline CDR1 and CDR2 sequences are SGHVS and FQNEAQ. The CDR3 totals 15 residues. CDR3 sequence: CASTLSGAGAETQYF.

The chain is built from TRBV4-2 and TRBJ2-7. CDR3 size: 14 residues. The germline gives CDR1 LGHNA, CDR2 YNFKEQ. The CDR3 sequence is CASSQVFSAYEQYF.

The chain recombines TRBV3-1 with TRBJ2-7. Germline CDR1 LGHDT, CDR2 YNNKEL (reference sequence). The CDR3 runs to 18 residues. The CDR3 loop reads CASSQDLIWTPLAYEQYF.